The entry below gives a single TCR beta chain sequence along with its context. Its target is unknown. TCRdb re-called the RT-PCR reads with MiXCR, one entry per CDR3 protein. The table lists hundreds of thousands of distinct CDR3 sequences, 6.5% to 8% of them singletons. Germline loops: CDR1 ENHRY, CDR2 SYGVKD. V was pared by 2 bases and J by 3 bases, with 9 bases of the junction left unmatched. The length of the CDR3 is 17 residues. This record belongs to a study of response to subunit inactivated influenza vaccine. The study's findings and limits: There was a suggestion from the authors that each seasonal influenza vaccination recruits few new T cells.

V and J are TRBV10-3 and TRBJ2-3, with 9 positions matching TRBD2. The source material was PBMCs from blood, sampled 23 to 25 months after vaccination. This receptor was identified in a man aged 50 to 69 who received an inactivated influenza vaccine. The CDR3 reads CAISEPFQSGGTDTQYF. CDR3 bases: TGTGCCATCAGTGAGCCCTTCCAGAGCGGGGGGACAGATACGCAGTATTTT.